This T cell receptor (beta chain) was recorded in a study of cytomegalovirus exposure and HLA in healthy donors. PCR was performed using 60 Vbeta and 13 Jbeta primers. The assay was immunoSEQ multiplex PCR, and TCRdb's table has in-frame clones only and misses some. Here the sample table reports under 200,000 clones. The CDR3 contains 13 residues. Germline assignment: CDR1 SGHRS and CDR2 YFSETQ. V lost 2 bases, J lost 0 bases, and 4 bases lay in between. Findings and limits, study-wide: In all likelihood, a cluster of highly shared sequence variants was a sequencing artifact. Most CMV-associated TCR beta chains appeared HLA-restricted in a later analysis.

On this clone itself: The antigen remains undetermined.

The TCR originated in a man aged 25-45 years in good health and CMV-seronegative. This sequence joins TRBV5-1 and TRBJ2-3, with no clear D. The source material was PBMCs. The CDR3 reads CASSLASTDTQYF. CDR3 DNA: TGCGCCAGCAGCTTAGCTAGCACAGATACGCAGTATTTT.